Presented here are 30 T cell receptor beta chains from one specimen sequenced in a study of circulating and synovial CD4+ cells in juvenile arthritis. Measured with immunoSEQ multiplex PCR; TCRdb has only the in-frame clones, and not every one. The sample yields about 32,000 clones, 80% to 95% seen once. Material for sequencing was CD4+ T cells from blood. Every receptor here comes from a human donor with juvenile idiopathic arthritis.

The rearrangement uses TRBV9 and TRBJ2-3, with 9 bases that match TRBD1. CDR3 length equals 17 residues. CDR1 SGDLS and CDR2 YYNGEE come from the germline V gene. V shed 1 base, J shed 1 base, and the junction held 7 bases outside the gene matches. The CDR3 sequence: CASSVRTGVDGTDTQYF. In DNA form, the CDR3 reads TGTGCCAGCAGCGTAAGGACAGGGGTGGATGGCACAGATACGCAGTATTTT.

The rearrangement uses TRBV10-2 and TRBJ1-1, with 8 nucleotides matching TRBD1. Trimming removed 5 bases from V and 10 bases from J; junction bases left unmatched: 6. The CDR3 loop spans 12 amino acids. The V gene's germline CDR1 is WSHSY and CDR2 SAAADI. The CDR3 nucleotides are TGCGCCAGCAGTCCAGACAGGGGAGTAGCTTTCTTT. Translating gives CASSPDRGVAFF.

The J gene is TRBJ2-3, the V gene TRBV7-2, with TRBD2 matching over 8 bases. The CDR3 contains 14 residues. Germline V CDR1 and CDR2: SGHTA, FQGNSA. V was pared by 2 bases and J by 3 bases, with 1 base of the junction left unmatched. The CDR3 loop is CASSLTSGTDTQYF. CDR3 DNA: TGTGCCAGCAGCTTAACTAGCGGAACAGATACGCAGTATTTT.

This chain connects TRBV9 to TRBJ2-2; 10 bases are shared with TRBD1. CDR3 length: 15 amino acids. V dropped 2 bases and J dropped 6; count of bases not matched to a gene: 4. Germline lookup yields CDR1 SGDLS and CDR2 YYNGEE. In DNA form, the CDR3 reads TGTGCCAGCAGCGTGGGACAGGGGCCGGCCGGGGAGCTGTTTTTT. Translating it yields CASSVGQGPAGELFF.

This rearrangement joins TRBV30 to TRBJ2-2, with TRBD2 matching 8 bases. The V gene's germline CDR1 is GTSNPN and CDR2 SVGIG (reference sequence). This CDR3 is built from 15 residues. The V and J ends lost 0 bases and 0 bases, in that order; junction bases with no gene match: 0. The CDR3 is CAWSVLAANTGELFF. In DNA, the CDR3 is TGTGCCTGGAGTGTACTAGCGGCGAACACCGGGGAGCTGTTTTTT. Supplemented by reference TRBV30 and TRBJ2-2, the full variable domain reads SQTIHQWPATLVQPVGSPLSLECTVEGTSNPNLYWYRQAAGRGLQLLFYSVGIGQISSEVPQNLSASRPQDRQFILSSKKLLLSDSGFYLCAWSVLAANTGELFFGEGSRLTVL.

This chain uses TRBV5-4 with TRBJ1-1, with D tentatively TRBD1 (5 bases). Germline V CDR1 and CDR2: SGHNT, YYREEE (reference sequence). The CDR3 contains 14 residues. V shed 5 bases and J shed 1 base, with 12 bases lying between them. The CDR3 region is CASSLRTRNTEAFF. CDR3 nucleotides: TGTGCCAGCAGTCTACGGACACGGAACACTGAAGCTTTCTTT. Full variable domain (outside the CDR3, taken from reference TRBV5-4 and TRBJ1-1): ETGVTQSPTHLIKTRGQQVTLRCSSQSGHNTVSWYQQALGQGPQFIFQYYREEENGRGNFPPRFSGLQFPNYSSELNVNALELDDSALYLCASSLRTRNTEAFFGQGTRLTVV.

V and J are TRBV29-1 and TRBJ1-2; 7 positions match TRBD1. Germline CDR1 reads SQVTM; CDR2 reads ANQGSEA. The V and J ends lost 7 bases and 6 bases, in that order; junction bases with no gene match: 2. This CDR3 is 10 amino acids long. The CDR3 is CSGDRDGYTF. The DNA for the CDR3 is TGCAGCGGTGACAGGGATGGCTACACCTTC.

The chain links TRBV5-1 to TRBJ1-3, with 7 bases matching TRBD1. V lost 4 bases and J lost 0; bases outside the gene matches: 7. CDR1 and CDR2 (germline): SGHRS, YFSETQ. The CDR3 covers 16 residues. The CDR3 bases are TGCGCCAGCAGCCCCTCGGACAGGAGCTCTGGAAACACCATATATTTT. Its translation: CASSPSDRSSGNTIYF. Drawing the rest from reference TRBV5-1 and TRBJ1-3, the complete variable domain is KAGVTQTPRYLIKTRGQQVTLSCSPISGHRSVSWYQQTPGQGLQFLFEYFSETQRNKGNFPGRFSGRQFSNSRSEMNVSTLELGDSALYLCASSPSDRSSGNTIYFGEGSWLTVV.

V gene TRBV5-1 combines with J gene TRBJ2-1; 13 bases agree with TRBD2. CDR3 length: 15 amino acids. CDR1 SGHRS and CDR2 YFSETQ come from the germline V gene. V was pared by 4 bases and J by 5 bases, with 3 bases of the junction left unmatched. The CDR3 protein is CASSRTSGSHNEQFF. The CDR3 DNA follows: TGCGCCAGCAGCCGGACTAGCGGGAGCCACAATGAGCAGTTCTTC. The complete variable domain, with remaining parts taken from reference TRBV5-1 and TRBJ2-1, reads KAGVTQTPRYLIKTRGQQVTLSCSPISGHRSVSWYQQTPGQGLQFLFEYFSETQRNKGNFPGRFSGRQFSNSRSEMNVSTLELGDSALYLCASSRTSGSHNEQFFGPGTRLTVL.

In DNA form, the CDR3 reads TGCGCCAGCAGCCAAGGGTTGCGGGGCGTTGAGCAGTTCTTC. Translating it yields CASSQGLRGVEQFF. The V and J genes are TRBV4-1 and TRBJ2-1; D is perhaps TRBD2 (6 bases). Germline CDR1 reads MGHRA; CDR2 reads YSYEKL. Trimming stripped 1 base from V and 9 bases from J, with 13 bases between. The CDR3 runs 14 residues.

V gene TRBV6-5 combines with J gene TRBJ1-1; possibly TRBD1 for D (6 bases). V lost 5 bases and J 2 bases, leaving 15 bases between the germline ends. Germline values: CDR1 MNHEY, CDR2 SVGAGI. The CDR3 consists of 15 residues. The CDR3 region has the DNA TGTGCCAGCAGTATGGAGTACAGGGTAAACACTGAAGCTTTCTTT. Translating it yields CASSMEYRVNTEAFF.

The gene calls are TRBV7-2 and TRBJ2-7, with D perhaps TRBD2 (6 bases). The V gene's germline CDR1 is SGHTA and CDR2 FQGNSA. The CDR3 is 15 residues long. Trimming cost V 5 bases and J 7 bases, with 21 bases left between them. CDR3: CASSLGRGRLGEQYF. The CDR3 nucleotides are TGTGCCAGCAGCCTGGGGCGGGGCCGGTTGGGGGAGCAGTACTTC. Complete variable domain (other parts from reference TRBV7-2 and TRBJ2-7): GAGVSQSPSNKVTEKGKDVELRCDPISGHTALYWYRQSLGQGLEFLIYFQGNSAPDKSGLPSDRFSAERTGGSVSTLTIQRTQQEDSAVYLCASSLGRGRLGEQYFGPGTRLTVT.

This chain links TRBV18 with TRBJ2-5, with TRBD2 matching 8 bases. Germline V gene data show CDR1 as KGHSH and CDR2 as LQKENI. Trimming at V came to 2 bases and at J to 2 bases, leaving 1 base not matched to a gene. This CDR3 comprises 14 residues. The CDR3 coding sequence is TGTGCCAGCTCACCAACTAGCGGACAAGAGACCCAGTACTTC. This sequence encodes CASSPTSGQETQYF.

The chain joins TRBV27 to TRBJ2-3; 7 bases line up with TRBD2. CDR1 is MNHEY, CDR2 SMNVEV, per germline (reference sequence). The CDR3 runs 17 residues. Germline trimming cut 5 bases from V and 3 bases from J; bases unmatched to any gene: 14. This CDR3 is CASSPRRGGSRTDTQYF. CDR3 coding DNA: TGTGCCAGCAGTCCCCGGCGGGGCGGGAGCCGTACAGATACGCAGTATTTT.

V usage is TRBV19 and J usage is TRBJ2-5; 12 nucleotides match TRBD1. Germline V CDR1 and CDR2: LNHDA, SQIVND (reference sequence). CDR3 length equals 14 residues. Trimming took 5 bases from V and 9 from J; bases not matched to a gene: 7. The CDR3 reads CASSSSGDRGPQYF. CDR3 sequence (DNA): TGTGCCAGTAGTTCCTCGGGGGACAGGGGGCCCCAGTACTTC.

In DNA form, the CDR3 reads TGTGCCAGCAGTGACTTCCGGGACAGGGCGACTGAAGCTTTCTTT. This gives the protein CASSDFRDRATEAFF. V usage is TRBV25-1 and J usage is TRBJ1-1; TRBD1 aligns across 9 bases. The CDR3 length is 15 residues. The germline CDR1 and CDR2 sequences are MGHDK and SYGVNS. V shed 3 bases and J 5 bases; nucleotides not matched to a gene: 7.

The rearrangement joins TRBV29-1 to TRBJ2-3; 8 bases fit TRBD2. The CDR3 length is 13 residues. V was pared by 4 bases and J by 6 bases, with 6 bases of the junction left unmatched. Germline CDR1 and CDR2: SQVTM and ANQGSEA. For the CDR3, the DNA is TGCAGCGTTGTTCTAGCGGGTCTGGATACGCAGTATTTT. Its protein product is CSVVLAGLDTQYF.

The V and J genes are TRBV5-1 and TRBJ2-5, with 10 bases identical to TRBD1. V lost 2 bases, J lost 2 bases, and 6 bases stayed unmatched. The CDR3 totals 16 residues. CDR1 and CDR2 from the germline V gene are SGHRS and YFSETQ. The CDR3 reads CASSFGTGAFQETQYF. CDR3 bases: TGCGCCAGCAGCTTTGGGACAGGGGCTTTTCAAGAGACCCAGTACTTC.

The gene calls are TRBV7-3 and TRBJ2-1, with 9 positions matching TRBD2. There are 15 residues in the CDR3. Losses at the gene ends were 2 bases for V and 8 bases for J; bases not matched to a gene: 7. Germline V gene sequence: CDR1 SGHTA, CDR2 FQGTGA. CDR3 sequence reads: CASSLQASGEHEQFF. CDR3 DNA: TGTGCCAGCAGCTTACAGGCTAGCGGGGAACATGAGCAGTTCTTC.

This clone occurred once. The chain recombines TRBV27 with TRBJ1-1; unclear D gene. The CDR3 totals 14 residues. The germline gives CDR1 MNHEY, CDR2 SMNVEV (reference sequence). Trimming left V 3 bases short and J 1 base short, with 9 bases between. Written as DNA, the CDR3 is TGTGCCAGCAGTTTCCGGGAGGGGAACACTGAAGCTTTCTTT. Protein product: CASSFREGNTEAFF.

V and J are TRBV4-2 and TRBJ2-5; D remains ambiguous. V was pared by 1 base and J by 1 base, with 4 bases between. The germline CDR1 and CDR2 sequences are LGHNA and YNFKEQ. The CDR3 is made up of 13 amino acids. The CDR3 loop is CASSQGPQETQYF. The CDR3 coding sequence is TGTGCCAGCAGCCAAGGGCCCCAAGAGACCCAGTACTTC.

This sequence joins TRBV2 and TRBJ2-1, with D perhaps TRBD2 (6 bases). With 7 bases removed from V and 14 bases from J, the gap between germline ends came to 12 bases. There are 10 residues in the CDR3. Germline V CDR1 and CDR2: SNHLY, FYNNEI. The CDR3: CASMEGREFF. The CDR3, as DNA: TGTGCCAGCATGGAGGGCCGAGAGTTCTTC.

The chain joins TRBV6-1 to TRBJ2-3; D is uncertain. Between the trimmed V and J ends, which lost 4 bases and 2 bases, there was a span of 4 bases. This CDR3 region has 12 residues. Germline CDR1 reads MNHNS; CDR2 reads SASEGT. The DNA for the CDR3 is TGTGCCAGCAGTGTAAACACAGATACGCAGTATTTT. It translates to CASSVNTDTQYF.

This chain connects TRBV16 to TRBJ2-7; 8 bases match TRBD1. The germline gives CDR1 KGHSY, CDR2 FQNENV. Trimming removed 5 bases from V and 0 bases from J; junction bases left unmatched: 6. This CDR3 spans 15 amino acids. CDR3 sequence reads: CASSSPGTGSYEQYF. The DNA of the CDR3 is TGTGCCAGCAGCTCCCCCGGGACAGGCTCCTACGAGCAGTACTTC.

The chain combines TRBV27 with TRBJ2-5; D is unresolved. TRBJ2-7 explains the end of the DNA better; the J call may be wrong. This CDR3 is 15 amino acids long. From germline, CDR1 is MNHEY and CDR2 SMNVEV (reference sequence). CDR3 protein: CASSSLPRLSYEQYF. CDR3 DNA sequence: TGTGCCAGCAGTTCACTGCCTAGGTTATCCTACGAGCAGTACTTC.

This clone was seen a single time. The rearrangement joins TRBV28 to TRBJ2-7, with 7 bases fitting TRBD2. CDR3 length: 14 residues. With V trimmed by 6 bases and J by 2 bases, 7 bases remained unmatched. Germline V gene data show CDR1 as MDHEN and CDR2 as SYDVKM. DNA of the CDR3: TGTGCCAGCAGGGAAAACGGGGGGACCTACGAGCAGTACTTC. Translated, it gives CASRENGGTYEQYF.

The V gene is TRBV5-1, the J gene TRBJ2-1; 11 bases agree with TRBD2. The junction had 6 bases not matched to a gene; V was cut back by 4 bases and J by 3 bases. Germline V gene sequence: CDR1 SGHRS, CDR2 YFSETQ. This CDR3 has 16 residues. The CDR3 region has the DNA TGCGCCAGCAGCGGGGGGGGGACTAGCGGCTACAATGAGCAGTTCTTC. Translating it yields CASSGGGTSGYNEQFF.

This clone was detected only once. At one boundary the junction diverges from the germline segment, which might be a read error. This chain connects TRBV5-4 to TRBJ2-5; 7 nucleotides agree with TRBD1. The CDR3 extends over 15 amino acids. Germline CDR1 reads SGHNT; CDR2 reads YYREEE (reference sequence). The CDR3 reads CASSWRTGTEETQHF. The CDR3 DNA follows: TGTGCCAGCAGCTGGCGAACCGGGACAGAAGAGACCCAGCACTTC.

In nucleotides, the CDR3 is TGTGCCAGCACCCCCGCAGGGGTTATGTACGAGCAGTACTTC. Residues: CASTPAGVMYEQYF. This chain connects TRBV11-2 to TRBJ2-7; D possibly corresponds to TRBD1 (6 bases). CDR3 size: 14 residues. Germline V lookup: CDR1 SGHAT, CDR2 FQNNGV. V lost 7 bases and J lost 4, with 17 bases in between.

This chain uses TRBV9 with TRBJ2-5, with 8 bases aligning to TRBD1. J gave up 6 bases and V 3 bases, and 7 bases lay outside the gene matches. The CDR3 covers 14 residues. Germline loops: CDR1 SGDLS, CDR2 YYNGEE. The CDR3 sequence is CASSAGQGGQTQYF. As DNA, the CDR3 is TGTGCCAGCAGCGCCGGACAGGGCGGACAGACCCAGTACTTC.